Listed here are 21 T cell receptor beta chains from one sample, sequenced in a study of vaccination and CD4 T cells after COVID-19. Sequenced with the Oncomine TCR Beta short-read assay was DNA taken from cultured CD4+ T cells. In TCRdb, the PCR reads were re-called with MiXCR into one record per CDR3 protein. The sample lists fewer than 15,000 distinct CDR3 sequences, under 50% seen once, with approximately 20% in the top ten. Antigen specificity for these receptors is unknown. Treatment noted: approximately nine-day PBMC culture with coronavirus spike peptide pools or control peptides (ViraFEST assay). Source: cultured CD4+ T cells from blood, taken after SARS-CoV-2 vaccination. The receptors derive from a human donor with COVID-19.

The V gene is TRBV11-2, the J gene TRBJ2-3, with 9 bases lining up with TRBD1. This CDR3 region has 17 residues. The V gene's germline CDR1 is SGHAT and CDR2 FQNNGV. The trim removed 4 bases at V and 3 bases at J, leaving 11 bases unmatched. Here the CDR3 reads CASSSSFTGGATDTQYF. CDR3 nucleotides: TGTGCCAGCAGCTCCTCTTTTACAGGGGGCGCGACAGATACGCAGTATTTT.

This clonotype was counted between two and nine times. The rearrangement joins TRBV7-9 to TRBJ2-2, with D perhaps matching TRBD1 or TRBD2 (5 bases each). Between the trimmed V and J ends, which lost 3 bases and 6 bases, there was a span of 8 bases. This CDR3 comprises 13 residues. The germline V gene has CDR1 SEHNR and CDR2 FQNEAQ (reference sequence). This chain's CDR3 is CASSLQGAGELFF. The CDR3 nucleotides read TGTGCCAGCAGCTTGCAGGGAGCCGGGGAGCTGTTTTTT.

This clonotype occurred a few times. The chain uses TRBV6-1 and TRBJ1-5; no definite D call. The CDR3 is made up of 16 amino acids. V was trimmed by 7 bases and J by 5 bases, leaving 21 bases between them. Germline-derived CDR1 and CDR2 are MNHNS and SASEGT. The CDR3 DNA is TGTGCCAGCAAACTAGACGGTGGGGATTGGGATCAGCCCCAGCATTTT. This sequence encodes CASKLDGGDWDQPQHF.

This clonotype has a handful of counts. The V and J genes are TRBV2 and TRBJ1-6; no clear D. V was pared by 7 bases and J by 10 bases, with 20 bases between. The germline gives CDR1 SNHLY, CDR2 FYNNEI. There are 15 residues in the CDR3. Written as DNA, the CDR3 is TGTGCCAGCATTTATCCCGGGTCTCCGGGGTCACCCCTCCACTTT. It is translated as CASIYPGSPGSPLHF. The full variable domain, rest sourced from reference TRBV2 and TRBJ1-6, is EPEVTQTPSHQVTQMGQEVILRCVPISNHLYFYWYRQILGQKVEFLVSFYNNEISEKSEIFDDQFSVERPDGSNFTLKIRSTKLEDSAMYFCASIYPGSPGSPLHFGNGTRLTVT.

The chain carries TRBV2 and TRBJ2-3, with no clear D. Trimming pared 2 bases from V and 0 bases from J, leaving 9 bases between. This CDR3 has 15 residues. Germline lookup yields CDR1 SNHLY and CDR2 FYNNEI. CDR3 amino acids: CASSESLYSTDTQYF. For the CDR3, the DNA is TGTGCCAGCAGTGAATCCCTGTATAGCACAGATACGCAGTATTTT.

The chain links TRBV20-1 to TRBJ2-2, with unresolved D. V lost 3 bases and J 4 bases, leaving 12 bases between the germline ends. Germline lookup yields CDR1 DFQATT and CDR2 SNEGSKA (reference sequence). This CDR3 comprises 14 residues. The DNA of the CDR3 is TGCAGTGCTAGTCGCGATTTGGGCACCGGGGAGCTGTTTTTT. It encodes CSASRDLGTGELFF.

The chain joins TRBV9 to TRBJ2-7; 8 positions match TRBD1. Germline lookup yields CDR1 SGDLS and CDR2 YYNGEE. V shed 4 bases, J shed 5 bases, and the junction held 8 bases outside the gene matches. The CDR3 loop spans 14 amino acids. The CDR3 DNA reads TGTGCCAGCAGCCCCTTCCTGACAGGGGACGAGCAGTACTTC. This gives the protein CASSPFLTGDEQYF. Supplemented by reference TRBV9 and TRBJ2-7, the full variable domain reads DSGVTQTPKHLITATGQRVTLRCSPRSGDLSVYWYQQSLDQGLQFLIQYYNGEERAKGNILERFSAQQFPDLHSELNLSSLELGDSALYFCASSPFLTGDEQYFGPGTRLTVT.

The rearrangement links TRBV6-1 to TRBJ1-6; D gene ambiguous. CDR1 and CDR2 from the germline V gene are MNHNS and SASEGT. This CDR3 is 17 amino acids long. Trimming pared 6 bases from V and 4 bases from J, leaving 19 bases between. CDR3 nucleotide sequence: TGTGCCAGCAGATTAAATACGAATTGGGTTTATAATTCACCCCTCCACTTT. Its translation is CASRLNTNWVYNSPLHF.

This chain's CDR3 is CASSPQGGASNQPQHF. The CDR3 DNA reads as TGTGCCAGCAGTCCCCAGGGAGGGGCCAGCAATCAGCCCCAGCATTTT. This chain joins TRBV28 and TRBJ1-5; the D gene is possibly TRBD1 (5 bases). The CDR3 runs to 16 residues. Germline lookup yields CDR1 MDHEN and CDR2 SYDVKM. Trimming took 5 bases from V and 1 from J, leaving 15 bases between them.

The gene calls are TRBV20-1 and TRBJ2-5, with TRBD2 matching 10 bases. Trimming took 4 bases from V and 1 from J; bases not matched to a gene: 12. Looked up from germline, CDR1 is DFQATT and CDR2 is SNEGSKA (reference sequence). There are 17 residues in the CDR3. CDR3 DNA: TGCAGTGCTATCCGGTTTGGGAGCGGGGGGGCCCAAGAGACCCAGTACTTC. It yields the protein CSAIRFGSGGAQETQYF.

The gene calls are TRBV20-1 and TRBJ1-2; no firm D call. The CDR3 runs 13 residues. The germline V and J ends were trimmed by 4 bases and 7 bases, with 16 bases remaining between them. Germline V CDR1 and CDR2: DFQATT, SNEGSKA (reference sequence). The CDR3 region is CSAIDMMLAGYTF. DNA for the CDR3: TGCAGTGCTATTGATATGATGTTGGCTGGCTACACCTTC.

The chain recombines TRBV28 with TRBJ2-7; unclear D gene. Germline CDR1 reads MDHEN; CDR2 reads SYDVKM. CDR3 length: 12 residues. V was shortened by 8 bases and J by 3 bases, with 11 bases between the two germline ends. The CDR3 loop is CASPALLYEQYF. The CDR3 bases are TGTGCCAGCCCCGCTCTGCTCTACGAGCAGTACTTC. The full variable domain, completed using reference TRBV28 and TRBJ2-7, is DVKVTQSSRYLVKRTGEKVFLECVQDMDHENMFWYRQDPGLGLRLIYFSYDVKMKEKGDIPEGYSVSREKKERFSLILESASTNQTSMYLCASPALLYEQYFGPGTRLTVT.

This clonotype has only one observation. The chain is built from TRBV3-1 and TRBJ1-2; D gene ambiguous. The germline gives CDR1 LGHDT, CDR2 YNNKEL (reference sequence). The CDR3 totals 14 residues. Trimming pared 0 bases from V and 5 bases from J, leaving 10 bases between. The CDR3 sequence: CASSQDGAGYGYTF. The CDR3 DNA follows: TGTGCCAGCAGCCAAGACGGCGCGGGTTATGGCTACACCTTC.

The CDR3 nucleotides are TGTGCCAGCAGTGTAAGCGTGACGTCCCACGAGCAGTACTTC. Translated: CASSVSVTSHEQYF. V usage is TRBV7-9 and J usage is TRBJ2-7; D gene unclear. CDR3 length: 14 residues. From germline, CDR1 is SEHNR and CDR2 FQNEAQ (reference sequence). V lost 6 bases, J lost 5 bases, and 17 bases lay in between. The complete variable domain, with remaining parts taken from reference TRBV7-9 and TRBJ2-7, reads DTGVSQNPRHKITKRGQNVTFRCDPISEHNRLYWYRQTLGQGPEFLTYFQNEAQLEKSRLLSDRFSAERPKGSFSTLEIQRTEQGDSAMYLCASSVSVTSHEQYFGPGTRLTVT.

The V call is TRBV4-3, the J call TRBJ1-4, with D perhaps TRBD1 (5 bases). The CDR3 is 16 amino acids. CDR1 LGHNA and CDR2 YSLEER come from the germline V gene. V was pared by 1 base and J by 10 bases, with 19 bases between. CDR3 protein: CASSQVSPNDGGKLFF. CDR3 coding DNA: TGCGCCAGCAGCCAAGTTTCCCCAAACGATGGGGGAAAACTGTTTTTT.

This clonotype was counted only a few times. The rearrangement uses TRBV7-6 and TRBJ2-5; 8 bases map to TRBD2. Trimming cost V 0 bases and J 5 bases; bases outside gene matches: 5. The CDR3 has 15 residues. Germline V CDR1 and CDR2: SGHVS, FNYEAQ. Here the CDR3 reads CASSLARRGGETQYF. For the CDR3, the DNA is TGTGCCAGCAGCTTAGCGAGACGGGGGGGCGAGACCCAGTACTTC.

The rearrangement links TRBV4-1 to TRBJ2-1, with TRBD1 matching over 8 bases. Germline trimming cut 0 bases from V and 4 bases from J; bases unmatched to any gene: 5. The CDR3 consists of 16 residues. Germline assignment: CDR1 MGHRA and CDR2 YSYEKL. In DNA, the CDR3 is TGCGCCAGCAGCCAAGAATGGACAGGGCGATACAATGAGCAGTTCTTC. Translation gives CASSQEWTGRYNEQFF.

The rearrangement joins TRBV7-2 to TRBJ1-2; possible D gene TRBD1, 5 bases. This CDR3 has 13 amino acids. Per germline, CDR1 SGHTA and CDR2 FQGNSA. V shed 1 base and J shed 8 bases, with 11 bases lying between them. This chain's CDR3 is CASSLEAWGGYTF. The CDR3 nucleotides read TGTGCCAGCAGCTTAGAGGCCTGGGGGGGCTACACCTTC.

This chain joins TRBV7-9 and TRBJ2-5; D could derive from TRBD1 or TRBD2 (6 bases each). V gave up 4 bases and J gave up 1 base, with 16 bases separating them. Germline-derived CDR1 and CDR2 are SEHNR and FQNEAQ (reference sequence). The CDR3 covers 16 residues. The CDR3 nucleotides read TGTGCCAGCAGCTCATCGGGGGCGACGATCCAAGAGACCCAGTACTTC. Its translation is CASSSSGATIQETQYF.

The genes are TRBV19 and TRBJ1-5; D possibly corresponds to TRBD1 (6 bases). Germline values: CDR1 LNHDA, CDR2 SQIVND (reference sequence). V dropped 3 bases and J dropped 3 bases, with 12 bases sitting between them. The CDR3 covers 15 residues. The CDR3 DNA sequence: TGTGCCAGTAGTATGTTGGACAGTCCCAATCAGCCCCAGCATTTT. It specifies CASSMLDSPNQPQHF. Full variable domain (rest looked up from reference TRBV19 and TRBJ1-5): DGGITQSPKYLFRKEGQNVTLSCEQNLNHDAMYWYRQDPGQGLRLIYYSQIVNDFQKGDIAEGYSVSREKKESFPLTVTSAQKNPTAFYLCASSMLDSPNQPQHFGDGTRLSIL.

V is TRBV24-1 and J is TRBJ2-1; D call uncertain. The length of the CDR3 is 13 residues. Per germline, CDR1 KGHDR and CDR2 SFDVKD. The V end was cut by 4 bases, the J end by 7 bases, with 10 bases between. The CDR3 region has the DNA TGTGCCACCAGTGACCCCGGACGAAATGAGCAGTTCTTC. It codes for CATSDPGRNEQFF.